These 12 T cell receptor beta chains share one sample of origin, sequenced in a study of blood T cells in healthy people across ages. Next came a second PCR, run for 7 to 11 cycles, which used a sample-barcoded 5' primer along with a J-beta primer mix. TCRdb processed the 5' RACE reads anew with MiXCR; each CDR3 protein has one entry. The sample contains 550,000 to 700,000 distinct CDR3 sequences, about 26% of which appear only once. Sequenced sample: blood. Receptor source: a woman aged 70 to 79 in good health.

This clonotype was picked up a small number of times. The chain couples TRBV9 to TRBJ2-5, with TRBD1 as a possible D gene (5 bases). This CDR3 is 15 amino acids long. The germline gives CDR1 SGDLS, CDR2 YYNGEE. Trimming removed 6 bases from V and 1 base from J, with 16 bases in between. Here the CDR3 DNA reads TGTGCCAGCAACTCGACAGCAAATCTCCAAGAGACCCAGTACTTC. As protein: CASNSTANLQETQYF.

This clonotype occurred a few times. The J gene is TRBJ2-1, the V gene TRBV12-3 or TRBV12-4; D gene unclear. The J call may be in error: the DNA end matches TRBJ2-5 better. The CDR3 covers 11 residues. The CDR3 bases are TGTGCCAGCAGTAAAACGGAGACCCAGTACTTC. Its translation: CASSKTETQYF.

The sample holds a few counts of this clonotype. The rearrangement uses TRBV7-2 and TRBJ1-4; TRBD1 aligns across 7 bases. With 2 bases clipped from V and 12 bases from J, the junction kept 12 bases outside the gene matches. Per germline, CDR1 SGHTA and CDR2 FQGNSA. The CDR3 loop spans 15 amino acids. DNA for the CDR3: TGTGCCAGCAGCTTACTGGGCCAGGGGGGAGAAGAACTGTTTTTT. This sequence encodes CASSLLGQGGEELFF.

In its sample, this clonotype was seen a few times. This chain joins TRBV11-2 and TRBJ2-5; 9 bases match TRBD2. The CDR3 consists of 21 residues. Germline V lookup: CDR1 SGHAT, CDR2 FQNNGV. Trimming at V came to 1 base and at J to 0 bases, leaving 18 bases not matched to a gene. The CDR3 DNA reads TGTGCCAGCAGCTTAGTAGGGTCGCGGGGGGGATCTAGGTCGCACCAAGAGACCCAGTACTTC. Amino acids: CASSLVGSRGGSRSHQETQYF.

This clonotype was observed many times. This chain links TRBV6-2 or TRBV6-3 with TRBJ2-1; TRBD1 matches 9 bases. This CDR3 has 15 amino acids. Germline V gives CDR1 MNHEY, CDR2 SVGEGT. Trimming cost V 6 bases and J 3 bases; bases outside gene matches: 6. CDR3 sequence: CASSTGTGIYNEQFF. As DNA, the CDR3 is TGTGCCAGCAGCACCGGGACAGGGATCTACAATGAGCAGTTCTTC.

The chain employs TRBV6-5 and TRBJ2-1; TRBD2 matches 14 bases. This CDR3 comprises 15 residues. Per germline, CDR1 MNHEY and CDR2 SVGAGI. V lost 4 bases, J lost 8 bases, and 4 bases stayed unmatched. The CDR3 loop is CASSWTSGGMDEQFF. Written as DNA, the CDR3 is TGTGCCAGCAGTTGGACTAGCGGGGGGATGGATGAGCAGTTCTTC.

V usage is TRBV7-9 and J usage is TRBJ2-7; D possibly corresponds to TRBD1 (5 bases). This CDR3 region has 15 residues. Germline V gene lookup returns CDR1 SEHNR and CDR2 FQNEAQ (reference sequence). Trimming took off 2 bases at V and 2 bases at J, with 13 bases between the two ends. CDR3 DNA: TGTGCCAGCAGCTTACGGCAGACAGCAACCTACGAGCAGTACTTC. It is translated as CASSLRQTATYEQYF. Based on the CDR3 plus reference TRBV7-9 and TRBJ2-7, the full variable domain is DTGVSQNPRHKITKRGQNVTFRCDPISEHNRLYWYRQTLGQGPEFLTYFQNEAQLEKSRLLSDRFSAERPKGSFSTLEIQRTEQGDSAMYLCASSLRQTATYEQYFGPGTRLTVT.

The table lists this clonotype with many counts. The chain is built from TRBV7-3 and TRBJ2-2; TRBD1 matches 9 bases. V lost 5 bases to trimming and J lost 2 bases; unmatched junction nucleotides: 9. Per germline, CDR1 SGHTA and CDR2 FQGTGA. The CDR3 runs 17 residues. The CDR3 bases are TGTGCCAGCAGCCCGGAGCCGGGACAGGGAAACACCGGGGAGCTGTTTTTT. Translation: CASSPEPGQGNTGELFF.

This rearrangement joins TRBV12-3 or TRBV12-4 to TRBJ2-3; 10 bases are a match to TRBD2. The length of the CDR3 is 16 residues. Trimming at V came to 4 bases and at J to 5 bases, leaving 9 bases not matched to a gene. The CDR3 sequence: CASSSRKRGGIDTQYF. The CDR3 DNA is TGTGCCAGCAGTTCCCGAAAGCGGGGGGGGATAGATACGCAGTATTTT.

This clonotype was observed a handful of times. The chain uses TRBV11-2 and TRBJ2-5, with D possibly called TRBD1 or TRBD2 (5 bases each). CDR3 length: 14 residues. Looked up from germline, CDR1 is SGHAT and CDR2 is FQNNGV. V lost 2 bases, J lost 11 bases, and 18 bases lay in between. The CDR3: CASSLNRDPPDQYF. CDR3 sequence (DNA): TGTGCCAGCAGCTTAAACCGGGACCCGCCCGATCAGTACTTC. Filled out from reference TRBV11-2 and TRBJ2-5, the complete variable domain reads EAGVAQSPRYKIIEKRQSVAFWCNPISGHATLYWYQQILGQGPKLLIQFQNNGVVDDSQLPKDRFSAERLKGVDSTLKIQPAKLEDSAVYLCASSLNRDPPDQYFGPGTRLLVL.

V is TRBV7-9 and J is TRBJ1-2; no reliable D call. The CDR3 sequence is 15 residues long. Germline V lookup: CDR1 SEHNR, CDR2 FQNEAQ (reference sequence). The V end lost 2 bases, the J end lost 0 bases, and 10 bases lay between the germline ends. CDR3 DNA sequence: TGTGCCAGCAGCTTATTCGGTGTAGCTAACTATGGCTACACCTTC. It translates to CASSLFGVANYGYTF.

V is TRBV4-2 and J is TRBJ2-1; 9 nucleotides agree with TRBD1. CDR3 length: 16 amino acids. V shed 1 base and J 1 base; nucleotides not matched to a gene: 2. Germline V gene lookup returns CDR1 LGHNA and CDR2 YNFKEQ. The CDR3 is CASSQGQGGSYNEQFF. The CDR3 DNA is TGTGCCAGCAGCCAAGGACAGGGGGGTTCCTACAATGAGCAGTTCTTC.